At least ten counts were recorded for the clone carrying this TCR beta chain. As yet, its antigen is unknown. These data come from a study of blood T cells in healthy people across ages. For the second PCR, which ran for roughly 7 to 11 cycles, a sample-barcoded 5' primer and a J-beta primer mix were used. One entry per CDR3 protein, called by TCRdb with MiXCR from the 5' RACE reads. Of about 840,000 distinct CDR3 sequences listed, almost 30% are singletons. Broader study findings: More naive CD4+ cells and higher diversity were found in long-lived than in aged donors.

Germline V gene lookup returns CDR1 ENHRY and CDR2 SYGVKD. This CDR3 contains 14 residues. V shed 8 bases and J 1 base; nucleotides not matched to a gene: 0. These data were also filed under a second study, of T cells of mothers and their children. That study reports: The yield was over 9.5 million TCR beta CDR3 reads from each mother and a few million from each child. Persisting microchimeric T cell clones went undetected.

The V gene is TRBV10-3, the J gene TRBJ2-3; 13 nucleotides match TRBD2. The sequenced sample was blood. The TCR sequence derives from a middle-aged woman in good health. For the CDR3, the DNA is TGTGCCATCGGGACTAGCGGGGGCACAGATACGCAGTATTTT. This sequence encodes CAIGTSGGTDTQYF.